The clone carrying this T cell receptor (beta chain) was detected only a few times. What it binds is unknown. This sample was included in a study of pediatric ulcerative colitis. Study-level findings and limits: Total lymphocyte DNA, not sorted subsets, was the template.

The protocol was immunoSEQ multiplex PCR, while the TCRdb copy is restricted to in-frame clones and leaves out a portion. The data contain 32,000 or so clones, 82% of them singletons. Germline V lookup: CDR1 MGHRA, CDR2 YSYEKL. The CDR3 spans 14 residues. V dropped 3 bases and J dropped 5 bases, with 13 bases sitting between them. The V gene is TRBV4-1, the J gene TRBJ1-1; a weak D match, TRBD1 (6 bases). The source of this sequence is a boy between 10 and 17 years old with severe ulcerative colitis. Sample: blood. CDR3 DNA: TGCGCCAGCAGCCAGGCTACAGGGTTAACTGAAGCTTTCTTT. This translates into CASSQATGLTEAFF.